One and the same sample provided the 7 T cell receptor beta chains below, sequenced in a study of shared clonotypes between healthy human individuals. This table comes from immunoSEQ multiplex PCR, and its TCRdb copy is limited to in-frame clones, with some not included. The repertoire holds 300,000 or so clones, around 67% seen once, with 9% to 12% in the top ten. The sequenced sample consisted of memory CD4+ T cells sorted from blood. As for subset: CD45RA-negative fraction. These receptors all come from a young man in good health.

The gene calls are TRBV18 and TRBJ2-1; tentative D call: TRBD1 (5 bases). Between the trimmed V and J ends, which lost 3 bases and 1 base, there was a span of 16 bases. Per the germline V gene, CDR1 is KGHSH and CDR2 is LQKENI. The CDR3 is 17 amino acids. CDR3 nucleotide sequence: TGTGCCAGCTCACCTCCCAGGGCGGCCACTTCCTACAATGAGCAGTTCTTC. It encodes CASSPPRAATSYNEQFF.

The chain uses TRBV10-3 and TRBJ2-3; D is perhaps TRBD1 or TRBD2 (5 bases each). Germline loops: CDR1 ENHRY, CDR2 SYGVKD. CDR3 size: 14 residues. The ends were cut back, 2 bases at V and 4 bases at J, with 10 bases in the middle. DNA of the CDR3: TGTGCCATCAGTGAGGGGGGAAGTGCAGATACGCAGTATTTT. Amino acids: CAISEGGSADTQYF.

This chain connects TRBV6-1 to TRBJ1-1, with D perhaps matching TRBD1 (6 bases). The V gene's germline CDR1 is MNHNS and CDR2 SASEGT. CDR3 length equals 11 residues. V was trimmed by 6 bases and J by 11 bases, leaving 13 bases between them. CDR3 DNA: TGTGCCAGCAGCGAACAGGGTTCGGCTTTCTTT. Translated: CASSEQGSAFF.

This chain connects TRBV14 to TRBJ1-4; 10 bases fit TRBD1. Trimming took 4 bases from V and 7 from J; bases not matched to a gene: 6. The CDR3 consists of 15 residues. Germline V gene data show CDR1 as SGHDN and CDR2 as FVKESK. CDR3 sequence reads: CASSLTDRGSEKLFF. CDR3 nucleotides: TGTGCCAGCAGCCTGACGGACAGGGGGTCTGAAAAACTGTTTTTT.

The chain employs TRBV5-4 and TRBJ1-2; maybe TRBD1 (6 bases). Germline CDR1 SGHNT, CDR2 YYREEE (reference sequence). This CDR3 spans 13 amino acids. With 1 base removed from V and 2 bases from J, the gap between germline ends came to 6 bases. In DNA, the CDR3 is TGTGCCAGCAGCTTGCAGGGGAACTATGGCTACACCTTC. Protein product: CASSLQGNYGYTF. Based on the CDR3 plus reference TRBV5-4 and TRBJ1-2, the full variable domain is ETGVTQSPTHLIKTRGQQVTLRCSSQSGHNTVSWYQQALGQGPQFIFQYYREEENGRGNFPPRFSGLQFPNYSSELNVNALELDDSALYLCASSLQGNYGYTFGSGTRLTVV.

This chain uses TRBV10-2 with TRBJ1-2; maybe TRBD1 (5 bases). Germline V gives CDR1 WSHSY, CDR2 SAAADI. With 0 bases removed from V and 3 bases from J, the gap between germline ends came to 20 bases. This CDR3 is built from 18 residues. The DNA for the CDR3 is TGCGCCAGCAGTGAGTCGTTTGTTGGGGACCTTTTTGACTATGGCTACACCTTC. Translating gives CASSESFVGDLFDYGYTF.

The DNA of the CDR3 is TGTGCCATCAGTGAGTCCCACCTGGGGGGCGGTTTCTATGGCTACACCTTC. It codes for CAISESHLGGGFYGYTF. The chain links TRBV10-3 to TRBJ1-2; maybe TRBD1 (6 bases). Germline V gene data show CDR1 as ENHRY and CDR2 as SYGVKD. There are 17 residues in the CDR3. V was pared by 0 bases and J by 4 bases, with 18 bases between.